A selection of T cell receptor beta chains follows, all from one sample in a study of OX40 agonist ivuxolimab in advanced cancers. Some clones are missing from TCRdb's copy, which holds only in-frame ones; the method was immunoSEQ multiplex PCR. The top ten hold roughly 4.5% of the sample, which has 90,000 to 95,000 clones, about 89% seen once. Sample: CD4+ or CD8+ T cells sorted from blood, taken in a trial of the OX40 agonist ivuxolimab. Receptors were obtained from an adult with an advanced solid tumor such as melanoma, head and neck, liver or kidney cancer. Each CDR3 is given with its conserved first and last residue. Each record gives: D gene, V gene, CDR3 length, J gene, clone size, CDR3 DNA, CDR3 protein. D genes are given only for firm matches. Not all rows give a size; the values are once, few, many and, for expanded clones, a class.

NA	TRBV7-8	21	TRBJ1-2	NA	TGTGCCAGCAGCTCACGTTCACTCGGAGGGCTCCTCCCCGCGCGGAACTATGGCTACACCTTC	CASSSRSLGGLLPARNYGYTF
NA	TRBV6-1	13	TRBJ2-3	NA	TGTGCCAGCAGTTCCCACGGCACCGGTACGCAGTATTTT	CASSSHGTGTQYF
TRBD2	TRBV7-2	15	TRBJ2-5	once	TGTGCCAGCAGCTCGTCTAGCGGACCTCAAGAGACCCAGTACTTC	CASSSSSGPQETQYF
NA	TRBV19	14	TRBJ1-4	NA	TGTGCCAGTAGTATCCAAGGTACTAATGAAAAACTGTTTTTT	CASSIQGTNEKLFF
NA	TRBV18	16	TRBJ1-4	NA	TGTGCCAGCTCACCTTACCGGACTGGGACTAATGAAAAACTGTTTTTT	CASSPYRTGTNEKLFF
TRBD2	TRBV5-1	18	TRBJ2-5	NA	TGCGCCAGCAGCTTGGACCCCCTCCGGACTAGCGGGAAAGAGACCCAGTACTTC	CASSLDPLRTSGKETQYF
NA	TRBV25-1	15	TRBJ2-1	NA	TGTGCCAGCAGTGAATCACGGGGAGTGGTCGACGAGCAGTTCTTC	CASSESRGVVDEQFF
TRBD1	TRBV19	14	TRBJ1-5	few	TGTGCCAGTAGTCCCGGACAGGACAATCAGCCCCAGCATTTT	CASSPGQDNQPQHF
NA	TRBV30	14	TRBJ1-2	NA	TGTGCCTGGAACTGGGGACCAGGCGTTACTGGCTACACCTTC	CAWNWGPGVTGYTF
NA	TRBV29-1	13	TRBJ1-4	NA	TGCAGCGTTGGGGGGGGGAGTAATGAAAAACTGTTTTTT	CSVGGGSNEKLFF
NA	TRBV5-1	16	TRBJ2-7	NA	TGCGCCAGCAGCTCGTCCCCCCTTCGGGAGATGTACGAGCAGTACTTC	CASSSSPLREMYEQYF
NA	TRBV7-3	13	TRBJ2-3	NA	TGTGCCAGCAGCCCCCATGCAAGGGATACGCAGTATTTT	CASSPHARDTQYF
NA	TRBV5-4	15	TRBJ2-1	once	TGTGCCAGCAGCTTGGGTAGCGCGGAACGGGTTGAGCAGTTCTTC	CASSLGSAERVEQFF
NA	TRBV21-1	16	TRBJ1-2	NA	TGTGCCAGCAGCAAAGAACCGGCAGGCATAAACTATGGCTACACCTTC	CASSKEPAGINYGYTF
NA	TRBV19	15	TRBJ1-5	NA	TGTGCCAGTAGCCCAAACCGGGGCGGTAATCAGCCCCAGCATTTT	CASSPNRGGNQPQHF
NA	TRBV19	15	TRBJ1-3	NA	TGTGCCAGTAGTAACCGGGATCACTCTGGAAACACCATATATTTT	CASSNRDHSGNTIYF
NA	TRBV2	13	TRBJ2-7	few	TGTGCCAGCGGTAGGGACAACTACTACGAGCAGTACTTC	CASGRDNYYEQYF
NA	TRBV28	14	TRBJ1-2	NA	TGTGCCAGCAGTGTAGGCCGGGTCACCTATGGCTACACCTTC	CASSVGRVTYGYTF
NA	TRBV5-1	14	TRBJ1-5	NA	TGCGCCAGCAGCTTGGGCGGCTCGGGTCAGCCCCAGCATTTT	CASSLGGSGQPQHF
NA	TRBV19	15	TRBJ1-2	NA	TGTGCCAGTAGAAAGGGGCCTTTGAGGGACTATGGCTACACCTTC	CASRKGPLRDYGYTF
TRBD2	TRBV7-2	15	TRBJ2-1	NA	TGTGCCAGCAGCTTATTTGGCGGGAGGGGCGATGAGCAGTTCTTC	CASSLFGGRGDEQFF
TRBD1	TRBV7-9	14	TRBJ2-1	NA	TGTGCCAGCAGCTTGACAGGGGCAGGCAATGAGCAGTTCTTC	CASSLTGAGNEQFF
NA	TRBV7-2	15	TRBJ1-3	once	TGTGCCAGCAGTCCCGACTCGCGCTCTGGAAACACCATATATTTT	CASSPDSRSGNTIYF
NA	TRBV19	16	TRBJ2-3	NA	TGTGCCAGTAGTATACTTAGCAGGGGCACCTTGGATACGCAGTATTTT	CASSILSRGTLDTQYF
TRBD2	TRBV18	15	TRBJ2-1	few	TGTGCCAGCTCACCAGCGGGAGGGCCTTACAATGAGCAGTTCTTC	CASSPAGGPYNEQFF
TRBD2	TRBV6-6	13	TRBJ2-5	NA	TGTGCCAGCAGTTACGTAGCGGGAGAGACCCAGTACTTC	CASSYVAGETQYF
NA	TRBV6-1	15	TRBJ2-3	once	TGTGCCAGCAGTGAAGTTTGGGGGAGCGCAGATACGCAGTATTTT	CASSEVWGSADTQYF
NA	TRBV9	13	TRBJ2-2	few	TGTGCCAGCAGCGTAGAGGTCACCGGGGAGCTGTTTTTT	CASSVEVTGELFF